This T cell receptor (beta chain) was sequenced for a study of CD8+CD57+ T cells in acquired aplastic anemia (dated by TCRdb to the late 2010s). About the full investigation: DNA extracted from sorted CD4+ and CD8+ cells had a mean of roughly 3.4 ug, with a range of roughly 0.2 to 27.4 ug. Mean read counts for healthy donor samples were roughly 10 million for CD4+ cells and 11.0 million for CD8+ cells.

Details on this clonotype: Its cognate antigen has yet to be identified. It has no much larger one-base neighbor in the sample; base qualities were not kept.

Reading the germline V gene gives CDR1 SGDLS and CDR2 YYNGEE. V loses 0 bases, J loses 0 bases, and the germline ends lie 7 bases apart. Measured from the cysteine to the phenylalanine, the CDR3 is 14 residues long. The kept DNA is CDR3 alone, 42 bases in frame from the first base. TCR beta VDJ combination and CDR3 sequence profiling used genomic DNA as the template. An Illumina HiSeq 2000 was used for TCR repertoire sequencing. The published analysis was carried out like this. Repertoires were assessed using TRBV/TRBJ rearrangement plots, CDR3 size and DJ length profiles, and Simpson's diversity index. The immunodominant clone was defined as the most abundant DNA sequence in deep sequencing data. CDR3 amino acid sequences were screened for sharing across subjects and compared with published repertoires and the VDJdb database. The raw public reads went through TCRdb reprocessing: fastp at Q25, MiXCR clone calling, in-frame beta chains kept. Here each entry gathers all rows of one CDR3 protein and keeps the most common genes and DNA. None of the V and J calls come from the authors' own analysis; TCRdb made them. This sample is represented by about 210,000 distinct CDR3 sequences; under 65% of them were singletons. In total, the top ten clones hold 29% of the sample.

On the study overall, not on this receptor specifically: Around 30 CD8+ CDR3 sequences were shared between patients and controls but appeared highly expressed in patients and within their immunodominant clones. CD8+ Simpson's diversity did not differ significantly between patients and healthy controls (P=0.060).

TCR repertoires of sorted CD4+ and CD8+ blood T cells from severe aplastic anemia patients and healthy subjects were deep-sequenced in the study. Ficoll-Paque density gradient centrifugation was used to isolate peripheral blood mononuclear cells. Before DNA extraction, CD4+ and CD8+ T cells were sorted with FACS or magnetic beads. The source of this sequence is a human donor in good health. This receptor chain uses TRBV9 and TRBJ2-7, with the identity of the D gene unclear. The sequenced sample was sorted CD4+, CD8+, or CD8+CD57+ T cells (not recorded which) from PBMCs. The nucleotides are TGTGCCAGCAGCGTAGGGGTAGACTCCTACGAGCAGTACTTC. Its amino acids are CASSVGVDSYEQYF.